Listed here is a single TCR beta chain. The data derive from a study of blood T cells in healthy people across ages. Primed by a sample-barcoded 5' primer and a J-beta primer mix, a second PCR proceeded for roughly 7 to 11 cycles. Every sample gave at least 3 million paired-end reads containing CDR3. One entry per CDR3 protein results from TCRdb running MiXCR on the 5' RACE reads. Here the sample spans hundreds of thousands of distinct CDR3 sequences, around 24% being singletons. The CDR3 is made up of 13 amino acids. CDR1 is MNHEY and CDR2 is SMNVEV in the germline V gene (reference sequence). These data are also associated with another study on T cells of mothers and their children.

This TCR derives from a boy aged 5-17 years in good health. This chain uses TRBV27 with TRBJ2-5; no definite D call. The J call may be mistaken, given a closer DNA end match to TRBJ2-7. The specimen sequenced was blood. CDR3 sequence: CASSFQETYEQYF. The CDR3 DNA reads as TGTGCCAGCAGTTTCCAGGAGACCTACGAGCAGTACTTC.